This T cell receptor (beta chain) is drawn from a study of blood T cells in healthy people across ages. General observations from the study: Donor CMV infection status was unknown, possibly confounding age-related changes in expanded clonotypes.

About this clonotype itself: Its antigen is still unknown.

Primed by a sample-barcoded 5' primer and a J-beta primer mix, a second PCR proceeded for roughly 7 to 12 cycles. Each CDR3 protein is one row after TCRdb ran MiXCR on the 5' RACE reads. The sample shows just over 800,000 distinct CDR3 sequences, about 62% of them seen only once. The total RNA that was extracted per sample amounted to at least 5 micrograms. This CDR3 contains 17 residues. Germline CDR1 MNHEY, CDR2 SMNVEV (reference sequence). The TCR originated in a man aged 30 to 39 in good health. Sequences were obtained from blood. This sequence joins TRBV27 and TRBJ2-5, with 11 bases that match TRBD2. The J call may be mistaken, given a closer DNA end match to TRBJ2-1. The CDR3 coding sequence is TGTGCCAGCAGTTCCCTCCCGACTAGCGGGGACCAAGAGACCCAGTTCTTC. It is translated as CASSSLPTSGDQETQFF.